These 27 T cell receptor beta chains came from one sample sequenced in a study of naive and memory T cell subsets (dated by TCRdb to 2015 to 2018). The library was obtained by UMI-ligation and nested PCR. Data came from an Illumina MiSeq. An equimolar mix of two oligonucleotides covering both TRBC1 and TRBC2 was used as the beta constant-region primer. The public reads were run again by TCRdb, first through fastp at Q25 and then through MiXCR, and only productive beta chains were kept. Rows with a matching CDR3 protein are joined into one entry that keeps the most common DNA and genes. Within this sample are 32,000 or so distinct CDR3 sequences, with roughly 15% of them counted one time only. The leading ten clones occupy more than 20% of the sample. Sequencing was done on a sample of effector memory CD4+ T cells from blood. The meaning of the sample's cell subset or site label: effector memory, CD45RA- CD27-. Source of these receptors: a human donor in good health.

The chain carries TRBV3-1 and TRBJ2-5, with 7 bases identical to TRBD1. V lost 0 bases to trimming and J lost 4 bases; unmatched junction nucleotides: 14. CDR1 is LGHDT and CDR2 is YNNKEL in the germline V gene (reference sequence). The CDR3 is made up of 18 amino acids. The DNA for the CDR3 is TGTGCCAGCAGCCAAGACCCAACTGGACAAAGGGGGCCAGAGACCCAGTACTTC. The encoded protein is CASSQDPTGQRGPETQYF.

J is TRBJ1-5 and V is TRBV30; D is perhaps TRBD1 (6 bases). The V gene lost 5 bases and the J gene lost 7 bases, with 15 bases spanning the gap. From germline, CDR1 is GTSNPN and CDR2 SVGIG (reference sequence). The CDR3 runs to 13 residues. CDR3 sequence: CAWDRGQGQPQHF. CDR3 DNA sequence: TGTGCCTGGGACCGTGGCCAGGGGCAGCCCCAGCATTTT.

This rearrangement joins TRBV7-2 to TRBJ1-1, with TRBD1 matching over 8 bases. The CDR3 has 13 amino acids. The V and J ends lost 5 bases and 6 bases, in that order; junction bases with no gene match: 5. Per the germline V gene, CDR1 is SGHTA and CDR2 is FQGNSA. CDR3 DNA sequence: TGTGCCAGCAGCCGACAGGGGAGGGCTGAAGCTTTCTTT. Amino acids: CASSRQGRAEAFF.

As regards this clonotype: Since a much larger clone is just one base distant, this may be a read error. The J gene is TRBJ2-2, the V gene TRBV20-1; D tentatively reads TRBD1 or TRBD2 (5 bases each). The CDR3 loop spans 15 amino acids. V shed 6 bases and J shed 0 bases, with 14 bases lying between them. In germline, CDR1 is DFQATT, CDR2 SNEGSKA (reference sequence). This chain's CDR3 is CSAGPTNTNTGELFF. The DNA for the CDR3 is TGCAGTGCGGGACCTACAAACACGAACACCGGGGAGCTGTTTTTT.

This clonotype was observed at least ten times. This chain joins TRBV6-7 and TRBJ2-4, with D maybe TRBD1 (6 bases). TRBV6-7 is filed as an ORF, its function uncertain. This CDR3 has 16 residues. With 6 bases removed from V and 0 bases from J, the gap between germline ends came to 15 bases. CDR3 residues: CASSPDRTLAKNIQYF. The CDR3 region has the DNA TGTGCCAGCAGCCCCGACAGGACGCTAGCCAAAAACATTCAGTACTTC.

CDR3 in amino acids: CASSLSLGGIAEAFF. The CDR3 bases are TGCGCCAGCAGCTTGAGTTTGGGGGGAATCGCTGAAGCTTTCTTT. The V gene is TRBV5-1, the J gene TRBJ1-1; a weak D match, TRBD1 (5 bases). CDR3 length equals 15 residues. V lost 1 base, J lost 6 bases, and 16 bases lay in between. Germline CDR1 is SGHRS and CDR2 is YFSETQ. Based on the CDR3 plus reference TRBV5-1 and TRBJ1-1, the full variable domain is KAGVTQTPRYLIKTRGQQVTLSCSPISGHRSVSWYQQTPGQGLQFLFEYFSETQRNKGNFPGRFSGRQFSNSRSEMNVSTLELGDSALYLCASSLSLGGIAEAFFGQGTRLTVV.

By frequency in the sample, this clonotype is medium-sized. This chain connects TRBV6-1 to TRBJ2-3, with D possibly TRBD2 on 6 matching bases. Trimming shortened V by 6 bases and J by 0 bases, and 13 bases separated the two germline ends. Germline V gene sequence: CDR1 MNHNS, CDR2 SASEGT. The CDR3 is 15 residues long. CDR3 DNA: TGTGCCAGCAGAGGAGGAGGGGCTAGCACAGATACGCAGTATTTT. This gives the protein CASRGGGASTDTQYF.

This clonotype appeared a few times. Here the CDR3 reads CASSPPPVHVSSYEQYF. The CDR3 coding sequence is TGTGCCAGCAGCCCCCCCCCGGTGCACGTGAGCTCCTACGAGCAGTACTTC. The chain uses TRBV9 and TRBJ2-7; D gene unclear. Per the germline V gene, CDR1 is SGDLS and CDR2 is YYNGEE. Trimming cost V 4 bases and J 0 bases, with 20 bases left between them. The CDR3 consists of 17 residues.

The chain couples TRBV3-1 to TRBJ1-5, with D maybe TRBD1 (6 bases). The germline CDR1 and CDR2 sequences are LGHDT and YNNKEL (reference sequence). The CDR3 loop spans 13 amino acids. Trimming cost V 6 bases and J 6 bases, with 12 bases left between them. The DNA for the CDR3 is TGTGCCAGCAGTCGAGGGGGGGGTCAGCCCCAGCATTTT. It specifies CASSRGGGQPQHF.

As DNA, the CDR3 is TGTGCCAGCAGCGTAGATAACGGGGCCTACAATGAGCAGTTCTTC. It codes for CASSVDNGAYNEQFF. V gene TRBV9 combines with J gene TRBJ2-1; D is possibly TRBD2 (5 bases). Deletions cut 0 bases from V and 2 bases from J, with 9 bases between. In germline, CDR1 is SGDLS, CDR2 YYNGEE. This CDR3 region has 15 residues.

This clonotype has more than one count but fewer than ten. This chain joins TRBV5-4 and TRBJ1-5, with D maybe TRBD1 (6 bases). The CDR3 has 15 amino acids. Trimming cost V 4 bases and J 6 bases, with 17 bases left between them. Germline loops: CDR1 SGHNT, CDR2 YYREEE (reference sequence). The CDR3 here is CASSGGGGRPQPQHF. The CDR3 bases are TGTGCCAGCAGCGGAGGAGGGGGGCGTCCTCAGCCCCAGCATTTT.

The chain has TRBV24-1 and TRBJ1-1; no definite D call. The germline CDR1 and CDR2 sequences are KGHDR and SFDVKD. The V gene lost 4 bases and the J gene lost 5 bases, with 10 bases spanning the gap. The CDR3 has 13 amino acids. The CDR3 protein is CATSEGSRTEAFF. The CDR3 region has the DNA TGTGCCACCAGTGAGGGGAGTCGTACTGAAGCTTTCTTT.

The chain joins TRBV20-1 to TRBJ2-1; 7 bases align to TRBD1. This CDR3 comprises 15 residues. CDR1 and CDR2 (germline): DFQATT, SNEGSKA (reference sequence). The V segment lost 6 bases and the J segment 6 bases; nucleotides outside the gene matches: 14. In DNA, the CDR3 is TGCAGTGCCGCGAATCCGGGACAGCCGTCCAATGAGCAGTTCTTC. It yields the protein CSAANPGQPSNEQFF.

This clonotype has just a few counts. This rearrangement joins TRBV7-9 to TRBJ2-5; TRBD2 matches 8 bases. Germline CDR1 is SEHNR and CDR2 is FQNEAQ (reference sequence). V lost 3 bases to trimming and J lost 5 bases; unmatched junction nucleotides: 14. This CDR3 has 17 amino acids. CDR3 sequence reads: CASSLRPGLVGAETQYF. In nucleotides, the CDR3 is TGTGCCAGCAGCTTGAGACCGGGACTAGTTGGGGCGGAGACCCAGTACTTC.

The V gene is TRBV5-1, the J gene TRBJ2-7; 12 nucleotides line up with TRBD2. V shed 7 bases and J 1 base; nucleotides not matched to a gene: 6. CDR3 length: 15 residues. Germline V lookup: CDR1 SGHRS, CDR2 YFSETQ. DNA for the CDR3: TGCGCCAGCGGTAGACTAGCGGGAGATTCCTACGAGCAGTACTTC. This codes for CASGRLAGDSYEQYF.

V usage is TRBV10-2 and J usage is TRBJ2-1; a weak D match, TRBD1 (6 bases). Germline CDR1 reads WSHSY; CDR2 reads SAAADI. The CDR3 loop spans 15 amino acids. V was clipped by 0 bases and J by 4 bases, with 10 bases between them. The CDR3 protein is CASSESRTAYNEQFF. CDR3 nucleotide sequence: TGCGCCAGCAGTGAGTCTAGGACAGCGTACAATGAGCAGTTCTTC.

This clonotype was seen repeatedly, ten times or more. CDR3 bases: TGTGCCAGCAGCTTAGACCGTCTATACGAGCAGTACTTC. Translating it yields CASSLDRLYEQYF. The chain combines TRBV11-2 with TRBJ2-7; D gene uncertain. Between the trimmed V and J ends, which lost 0 bases and 4 bases, there was a span of 7 bases. The V gene's germline CDR1 is SGHAT and CDR2 FQNNGV. The CDR3 sequence is 13 residues long.

The chain joins TRBV27 to TRBJ1-6, with 7 bases aligning to TRBD1. The CDR3 extends over 15 amino acids. V dropped 4 bases and J dropped 5; count of bases not matched to a gene: 5. Looked up from germline, CDR1 is MNHEY and CDR2 is SMNVEV (reference sequence). The CDR3 region is CASSSGQINNSPLHF. CDR3 DNA sequence: TGTGCCAGCAGTTCGGGACAGATTAATAATTCACCCCTCCACTTT.

This chain uses TRBV30 with TRBJ1-3; no clear D gene. Trimming removed 0 bases at V and 2 bases at J, with 8 bases between. There are 14 residues in the CDR3. Germline assignment: CDR1 GTSNPN and CDR2 SVGIG (reference sequence). CDR3 in DNA: TGTGCCTGGAGTGTAAAAGGGACTGGAAACACCATATATTTT. This codes for CAWSVKGTGNTIYF.

The chain has TRBV28 and TRBJ2-1, with 11 bases identical to TRBD2. The CDR3 covers 15 residues. CDR1 and CDR2 from the germline V gene are MDHEN and SYDVKM. Trimming removed 6 bases from V and 4 bases from J; junction bases left unmatched: 5. Here the CDR3 DNA reads TGTGCCAGCAGGGATCTAGCGGGAGGTTACAATGAGCAGTTCTTC. Its translation: CASRDLAGGYNEQFF.

A few counts support this clonotype. V and J are TRBV19 and TRBJ2-7, with TRBD2 matching over 9 bases. V lost 1 base and J lost 0; bases outside the gene matches: 4. This CDR3 has 16 residues. CDR1 and CDR2 from the germline V gene are LNHDA and SQIVND (reference sequence). The CDR3 is CASSIGGTSSSYEQYF. As DNA, the CDR3 is TGTGCCAGTAGTATAGGCGGGACTAGCAGCTCCTACGAGCAGTACTTC.

This clonotype was observed at least ten times. J is TRBJ2-3 and V is TRBV7-2; D not resolved. The V gene lost 2 bases and the J gene lost 5 bases, with 8 bases spanning the gap. The germline V gene encodes CDR1 SGHTA and CDR2 FQGNSA. The CDR3 has 13 amino acids. The CDR3 DNA follows: TGTGCCAGCAGCTTATTGGTTAGAGATACGCAGTATTTT. Protein: CASSLLVRDTQYF.

In DNA, the CDR3 is TGCAGTGCTAGAGAACGACGGGAGGGCCACGAGCAGTACTTC. Translated: CSARERREGHEQYF. The chain carries TRBV20-1 and TRBJ2-7, with 8 bases identical to TRBD2. The CDR3 length is 14 residues. V gave up 0 bases and J gave up 5 bases; unmatched junction bases: 6. Germline CDR1 DFQATT, CDR2 SNEGSKA (reference sequence).

The chain is built from TRBV20-1 and TRBJ2-1; perhaps D is TRBD1 or TRBD2 (5 bases each). The CDR3 consists of 15 residues. Trimming stripped 5 bases from V and 8 bases from J, with 22 bases between. Looked up from germline, CDR1 is DFQATT and CDR2 is SNEGSKA (reference sequence). As DNA, the CDR3 is TGCAGTGCTGATAATATTGCAGGGCCCGGGGATGAGCAGTTCTTC. Protein sequence: CSADNIAGPGDEQFF.

This clonotype was seen at least ten times. The genes are TRBV4-2 and TRBJ2-7; tentatively, D is TRBD1 (5 bases). CDR3 length: 16 amino acids. Germline V lookup: CDR1 LGHNA, CDR2 YNFKEQ. V gave up 0 bases and J gave up 3 bases, with 15 bases separating them. CDR3 amino acids: CASSQDDTGRIYEQYF. For the CDR3, the DNA is TGTGCCAGCAGCCAAGATGATACAGGAAGGATCTACGAGCAGTACTTC.

The rearrangement links TRBV20-1 to TRBJ2-1; 11 bases fit TRBD2. The germline gives CDR1 DFQATT, CDR2 SNEGSKA (reference sequence). After removal of 5 bases from V and 0 bases from J, the junction contained 12 bases not matched to a gene. The CDR3 length is 18 residues. CDR3 loop: CSAQGLAVNIGSYNEQFF. For the CDR3, the DNA is TGCAGTGCTCAGGGACTAGCGGTCAACATAGGCTCCTACAATGAGCAGTTCTTC.

This clonotype came up a few times. The rearrangement links TRBV6-4 to TRBJ2-1; 8 bases match TRBD2. This CDR3 is 15 amino acids long. The germline V gene has CDR1 MRHNA and CDR2 SNTAGT. V lost 6 bases and J lost 2; bases outside the gene matches: 6. The CDR3 DNA follows: TGTGCCAGCAGCGCGACTAGCGTGGCCTACAATGAGCAGTTCTTC. Residues: CASSATSVAYNEQFF.